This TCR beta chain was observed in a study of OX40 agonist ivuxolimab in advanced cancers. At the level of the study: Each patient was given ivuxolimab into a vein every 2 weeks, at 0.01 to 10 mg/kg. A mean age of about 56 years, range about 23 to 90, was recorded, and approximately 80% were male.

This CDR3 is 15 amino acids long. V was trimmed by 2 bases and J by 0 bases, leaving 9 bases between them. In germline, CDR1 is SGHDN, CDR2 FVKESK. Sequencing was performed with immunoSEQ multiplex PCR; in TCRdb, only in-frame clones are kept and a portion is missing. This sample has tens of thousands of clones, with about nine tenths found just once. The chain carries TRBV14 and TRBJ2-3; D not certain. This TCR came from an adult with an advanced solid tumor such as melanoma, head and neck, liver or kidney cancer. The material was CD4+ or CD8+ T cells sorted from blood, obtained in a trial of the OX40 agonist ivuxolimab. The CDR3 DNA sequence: TGTGCCAGCAGCCAATTAGCTCAGAGCACAGATACGCAGTATTTT. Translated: CASSQLAQSTDTQYF.